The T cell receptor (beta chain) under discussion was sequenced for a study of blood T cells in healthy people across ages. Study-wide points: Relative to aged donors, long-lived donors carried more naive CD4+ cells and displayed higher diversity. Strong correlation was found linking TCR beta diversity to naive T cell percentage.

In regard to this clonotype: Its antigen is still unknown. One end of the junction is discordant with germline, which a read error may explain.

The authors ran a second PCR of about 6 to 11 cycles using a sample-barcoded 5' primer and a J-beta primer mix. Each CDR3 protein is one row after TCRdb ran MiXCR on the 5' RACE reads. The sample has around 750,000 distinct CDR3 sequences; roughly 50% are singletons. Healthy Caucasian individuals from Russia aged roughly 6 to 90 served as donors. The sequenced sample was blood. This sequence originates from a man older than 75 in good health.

DNA of the CDR3: TGCAGTGCTAGAGATTCCACAGGGGGCTACGGGAGGGCTACCCAAGGGACCCAGTACTTC. It is translated as CSARDSTGGYGRATQGTQYF. The chain joins TRBV20-1 to TRBJ2-7; tentatively, D is TRBD1 (9 bases). Gene TRBJ2-5 matches the end of the DNA better, so the J call may be wrong. Germline CDR1 and CDR2: DFQATT and SNEGSKA (reference sequence). The CDR3 consists of 20 residues.